The sequence of this T cell receptor (beta chain) was determined in a study of Ad26.COV2.S vaccination and SARS-CoV-2 variants. Looking at the study overall: Of the COV1001 trial arms, the Ad26.COV2.S arm included the donor.

Using immunoSEQ multiplex PCR, the repertoire was profiled, and TCRdb retains in-frame clones only, with some absent. The data show roughly 700,000 clones, around 89% seen once. General study findings and limits: Quantification of TCR breadth and depth may have yielded underestimates of total T cell responses.

The CDR3 totals 15 residues. Germline loops: CDR1 LNHDA, CDR2 SQIVND (reference sequence). V dropped 0 bases and J dropped 5 bases, with 13 bases sitting between them. Treatment of the sample: around 19 received Ad26.COV2.S at low or high dose, single or two shots; 5 received placebo; per-sample allocation not given. Sampling happened 63 days after the first vaccine or placebo injection. In the vaccine, an Ad26 vector expressed the SARS-CoV-2 spike of the Wuhan strain. About this clone: Its antigen is unidentified.

Sample: peripheral blood, taken in a trial of Ad26.COV2.S vaccine versus placebo. The chain carries TRBV19 and TRBJ1-1; unclear D gene. The clonotype was recovered from a person aged 18-65 years who received the Ad26.COV2.S COVID-19 vaccine or a placebo. CDR3 amino acids: CASSIDLESPTEAFF. The CDR3 DNA sequence: TGTGCCAGTAGTATAGATCTTGAGTCCCCGACTGAAGCTTTCTTT.